The 10 T cell receptor beta chains presented below share a single source sample, sequenced in a study of beta chain features in type 1 diabetes. Expressed TCRB transcripts were sequenced because the isolated RNA had all been reverse transcribed beforehand. Assay used: immunoSEQ multiplex PCR; TCRdb lists only in-frame clones, some missing. The repertoire holds under 250,000 clones, around 26% seen once, with about 3.9% in the top ten. Sequenced input: central memory CD4+ T cells from blood. The receptor set was obtained from a young man in good health.

This rearrangement joins TRBV5-6 to TRBJ2-1; TRBD2 might be the D (6 bases). This CDR3 is built from 14 residues. Germline V CDR1 and CDR2: SGHDT, YYEEEE. Between the trimmed V and J ends, which lost 4 bases and 9 bases, there was a span of 17 bases. The CDR3 nucleotides are TGTGCCAGCAGCCAAGCCGCGAAGGAGGGTGAGCAGTTCTTC. It specifies CASSQAAKEGEQFF.

In this sample, this clone turned up a few times. The chain employs TRBV5-1 and TRBJ2-7; 10 bases map to TRBD1. The ends lost 1 base at V and 2 bases at J; junction bases unmatched: 3. The CDR3 runs to 15 residues. CDR1 and CDR2 from the germline V gene are SGHRS and YFSETQ. CDR3: CASSLLGQGPYEQYF. DNA of the CDR3: TGCGCCAGCAGCTTGCTGGGACAGGGGCCCTACGAGCAGTACTTC. The full variable domain, its missing parts supplied by reference TRBV5-1 and TRBJ2-7, is KAGVTQTPRYLIKTRGQQVTLSCSPISGHRSVSWYQQTPGQGLQFLFEYFSETQRNKGNFPGRFSGRQFSNSRSEMNVSTLELGDSALYLCASSLLGQGPYEQYFGPGTRLTVT.

This rearrangement joins TRBV28 to TRBJ2-7; D is unclear. This CDR3 spans 13 amino acids. The germline V and J ends were trimmed by 3 bases and 6 bases, with 12 bases remaining between them. The germline gives CDR1 MDHEN, CDR2 SYDVKM. The CDR3 loop reads CASSFGSSAEQYF. The CDR3 DNA sequence: TGTGCCAGCAGTTTTGGTTCTTCTGCCGAGCAGTACTTC.

Notes on this clone: Other nucleotide sequences from this sample produce the same CDR3. The chain is built from TRBV30 and TRBJ1-5; no firm D call. The CDR3 is made up of 13 amino acids. V lost 2 bases, J lost 1 base, and 6 bases lay in between. Germline V CDR1 and CDR2: GTSNPN, SVGIG (reference sequence). CDR3 in DNA: TGTGCCTGGAGTCAAGACAGCAATCAGCCCCAGCATTTT. Protein: CAWSQDSNQPQHF. The variable domain in full, with the rest retrieved from reference TRBV30 and TRBJ1-5, is SQTIHQWPATLVQPVGSPLSLECTVEGTSNPNLYWYRQAAGRGLQLLFYSVGIGQISSEVPQNLSASRPQDRQFILSSKKLLLSDSGFYLCAWSQDSNQPQHFGDGTRLSIL.

This chain joins TRBV10-1 and TRBJ2-7; D is unresolved. This CDR3 is 11 amino acids long. With 7 bases removed from V and 0 bases from J, the gap between germline ends came to 4 bases. CDR1 and CDR2 from the germline V gene are WNHNN and SYGVQD (reference sequence). For the CDR3, the DNA is TGCGCCAGCATCCTCTCCTACGAGCAGTACTTC. As protein: CASILSYEQYF.

This clone was counted only a few times. This chain uses TRBV9 with TRBJ1-2; D is unresolved. In germline, CDR1 is SGDLS, CDR2 YYNGEE. Deletions cut 1 base from V and 2 bases from J, with 9 bases between. The CDR3 contains 14 residues. CDR3 residues: CASSVQVSNYGYTF. CDR3 DNA sequence: TGTGCCAGCAGCGTACAGGTGTCCAACTATGGCTACACCTTC.

The genes are TRBV9 and TRBJ2-3; 7 bases align to TRBD1. The length of the CDR3 is 15 residues. V lost 3 bases to trimming and J lost 2 bases; unmatched junction nucleotides: 6. The germline CDR1 and CDR2 sequences are SGDLS and YYNGEE. The CDR3 DNA sequence: TGTGCCAGCAGCGAACAGGGGACCTACACAGATACGCAGTATTTT. As protein: CASSEQGTYTDTQYF. Full variable domain (missing parts from reference TRBV9 and TRBJ2-3): DSGVTQTPKHLITATGQRVTLRCSPRSGDLSVYWYQQSLDQGLQFLIQYYNGEERAKGNILERFSAQQFPDLHSELNLSSLELGDSALYFCASSEQGTYTDTQYFGPGTRLTVL.

In the case of this clone: The identical CDR3 is also encoded by other nucleotide sequences in the sample. The V gene is TRBV18, the J gene TRBJ2-2; D remains unclear. The ends were cut back, 1 base at V and 5 bases at J, with 8 bases in the middle. Germline V gene lookup returns CDR1 KGHSH and CDR2 LQKENI. The CDR3 spans 14 residues. Here the CDR3 reads CASSPLSPTGELFF. CDR3 DNA sequence: TGTGCCAGCTCACCACTGTCCCCTACCGGGGAGCTGTTTTTT. The full variable domain, in which reference TRBV18 and TRBJ2-2 provide the parts outside the CDR3, is NAGVMQNPRHLVRRRGQEARLRCSPMKGHSHVYWYRQLPEEGLKFMVYLQKENIIDESGMPKERFSAEFPKEGPSILRIQQVVRGDSAAYFCASSPLSPTGELFFGEGSRLTVL.

The V gene is TRBV29-1, the J gene TRBJ2-7, with 7 bases aligning to TRBD2. The CDR3 sequence is 10 residues long. Losses at the gene ends were 5 bases for V and 6 bases for J; bases not matched to a gene: 1. The germline CDR1 and CDR2 sequences are SQVTM and ANQGSEA. CDR3 coding DNA: TGCAGCGTTTCGGGGGGCGAGCAGTACTTC. It codes for CSVSGGEQYF.

This clone was recorded a few times. V usage is TRBV9 and J usage is TRBJ2-3; D gene unclear. Germline-derived CDR1 and CDR2 are SGDLS and YYNGEE. Trimming left V 4 bases short and J 6 bases short, with 9 bases between. The CDR3 consists of 12 residues. The CDR3 nucleotides are TGTGCCAGCAGCTTGAGTTGGGATACGCAGTATTTT. It yields the protein CASSLSWDTQYF.